The source of this TCR beta chain is a study of shared clonotypes between healthy human individuals. Study details: CD4 naive and memory got three plates each, CD8 naive two, CD8 memory one. Study-wide results and caveats: All-four-donor shared clonotypes had higher generation probabilities than non-shared clonotypes did.

Note on this clone: The antigen is not known. Other DNA variants within this sample encode the same CDR3.

The length of the CDR3 is 15 residues. Trimming cost V 5 bases and J 0 bases, with 10 bases left between them. CDR1 is SEHNR, CDR2 FQNEAQ, per germline (reference sequence). Once extracted for a subset, genomic DNA was divided evenly among several immunoSEQ plates. Clones were read by immunoSEQ multiplex PCR, and TCRdb kept only the in-frame ones, dropping some. In the table there are about 2 million clones, 85% to 95% of which are singletons. All donors qualified as healthy HIV-negative adults and had experienced no recent acute infections or vaccinations. V is TRBV7-9 and J is TRBJ1-4, with a possible D match to TRBD1 (6 bases). Sequenced material: naive CD4+ T cells sorted from blood. The subset denotes: CD45RA+ positively selected. The receptor was isolated from a man aged 18-30 years in good health. This CDR3 reads CASSPGQATNEKLFF. DNA for the CDR3: TGTGCCAGCAGCCCGGGACAAGCAACTAATGAAAAACTGTTTTTT.